A selection of T cell receptor beta chains follows, all from one sample in a study of CD8+CD57+ T cells in acquired aplastic anemia. TCRdb recomputed calls from the reads with MiXCR, one row per CDR3 protein. The data hold over 150,000 distinct CDR3 sequences, with roughly 54% observed a single time. Sequenced material: sorted CD4+, CD8+, or CD8+CD57+ T cells (not recorded which) from PBMCs. The source of these receptors is a human donor with aplastic anemia. CDR3s include the opening cysteine and the closing phenylalanine or tryptophan. Fields, in order: V gene, J gene, clone size, D gene, CDR3 DNA, CDR3 protein. A D gene is named only where the DNA matches it firmly. Clone size is given for some rows only: seen once, a few or many times, or a class if the clone is expanded.

TRBV11-1	TRBJ2-7	NA	NA	TGTGCCAGCAGCTCTAGGGGAGCACCGGGACACCACGAGCAGTACTTC	CASSSRGAPGHHEQYF
TRBV12-3/TRBV12-4	TRBJ1-1	NA	NA	TGTGCCAGCAGTGCCGCAGGGAAGCGGACTGAAGCTTTCTTT	CASSAAGKRTEAFF
TRBV13	TRBJ2-1	many	NA	TGTGCCAGCAGCTTAGGTCTTGAGCAGTTCTTC	CASSLGLEQFF
TRBV4-3	TRBJ1-2	NA	TRBD1	TGCGCCAGCAGCCCGCAAAGGGGACAGTTTAGCTATGGCTACACCTTC	CASSPQRGQFSYGYTF
TRBV24-1	TRBJ1-1	many	NA	TGTGCCACCAGTGAACCTAGGACAGATACAGGAGCTTTCTTT	CATSEPRTDTGAFF
TRBV9	TRBJ2-1	many	TRBD1	TGTGCCAGCAGCCCCCGGACAGGGGGATACAATGAGCAGTTCTTC	CASSPRTGGYNEQFF
TRBV10-3	TRBJ1-1	once	TRBD1	TGTGCCATCAGTGAGGCACCGGGACAGGGCTTTGAAGCTTTCTTT	CAISEAPGQGFEAFF
TRBV24-1	TRBJ2-2	NA	NA	TGTGCCACCGCCAGAAACACCGGGGAGCTGTTTTTT	CATARNTGELFF
TRBV24-1	TRBJ1-6	few	NA	TGTGCCACCAGTGATTTGCGCCGGAACTCCTATAATTCACCCCTCCACTTT	CATSDLRRNSYNSPLHF
TRBV5-6	TRBJ1-2	many	TRBD1	TGTGCCAGCAGCTTGCCGGGACAGGGGCTGAATGGCTACACCTTC	CASSLPGQGLNGYTF
TRBV9	TRBJ2-5	NA	NA	TGTGCCAGCAGCGGGAGGGCCCAGGAGACCCAGTACTTC	CASSGRAQETQYF
TRBV5-4	TRBJ2-7	many	NA	TGTGCCAGCAGCCCATCGGCAGGGCCCTACGAGCAGTACTTC	CASSPSAGPYEQYF
TRBV2	TRBJ2-7	few	NA	TGTGCCAGCAGTGTGGGCAGGGGAGGCCACGAGCAGTACTTC	CASSVGRGGHEQYF
TRBV10-3	TRBJ2-1	many	TRBD2	TGTGCCATCAGTGATGGGACTAGCCGAACTTACAATGAGCAGTTCTTC	CAISDGTSRTYNEQFF
TRBV6-1	TRBJ2-6	many	NA	TGTGCCAGCAGTGAATGGCAGTTCTCTGGGGCCAACGTCCTGACTTTC	CASSEWQFSGANVLTF
TRBV4-3	TRBJ1-2	many	NA	TGCGCCAGCAGCCCGTCGTTTAAGAGTGGCTACACCTTC	CASSPSFKSGYTF
TRBV3-1	TRBJ2-5	many	TRBD1	TGTGCCAGCAGACGGCGACCCCCGGGATCAACAGGGGAAGAGACCCAGTACTTC	CASRRRPPGSTGEETQYF
TRBV10-3	TRBJ2-1	NA	TRBD2	TGTGCCATCAGTGAGTCGTTGGGACTAGCGGGATCAAATGAGCAGTTCTTC	CAISESLGLAGSNEQFF
TRBV6-2/TRBV6-3	TRBJ2-1	NA	TRBD2	TGTGCCAGCAGTTACCTGTTAGCGGGGTCCTACAATGAGCAGTTCTTC	CASSYLLAGSYNEQFF
TRBV12-3/TRBV12-4	TRBJ1-2	many	NA	TGTGCCAGCAGTTTTAACAGCCCAGAAAGTGGCTACACCTTC	CASSFNSPESGYTF
TRBV10-1	TRBJ1-1	many	TRBD1	TGCGCCAGCCAGGACAGGGGAAACACTGAAGCTTTCTTT	CASQDRGNTEAFF
TRBV5-6	TRBJ1-6	many	TRBD1	TGTGCCAGCAGTTCCGACAGGGGTTGGTCAAATTCACCCCTCCACTTT	CASSSDRGWSNSPLHF
TRBV7-9	TRBJ1-5	NA	TRBD1	TGTGCCAGCAGCTTAGGGGACAGGGGAGGTCAGCCCCAGCATTTT	CASSLGDRGGQPQHF
TRBV20-1	TRBJ2-1	many	TRBD2	TGCAGTGCTAGAGCCAATAGCGGGGATAGCTCCTACAATGAGCAGTTCTTC	CSARANSGDSSYNEQFF